The T cell receptor beta chain described here comes from a study of shared clonotypes between healthy human individuals. Study context: Aged 18 to 49, the donors were two women and a few men.

The genomic DNA of each subset was split evenly across several immunoSEQ plates. The repertoire was sequenced with immunoSEQ multiplex PCR; TCRdb's copy has only in-frame clones and lacks some. This table holds approximately 1,500,000 clones, nearly 99% found once. Among the donors, all were Caucasian adults who lived in Nashville, Tennessee. A CD45RA-negative memory subset and a CD45RA+ naive subset were separated from the CD4+ cells. The ends lost 1 base at V and 5 bases at J; junction bases unmatched: 1. From germline, CDR1 is MGHRA and CDR2 YSYEKL. This CDR3 spans 15 amino acids. The genes are TRBV4-1 and TRBJ1-4; TRBD1 agrees at 10 bases. This TCR derives from a man aged 30 to 45 in good health. The material sequenced was naive CD4+ T cells sorted from blood. Described subset: CD45RA+ positively selected. In nucleotides, the CDR3 is TGCGCCAGCAGCCAAGGACAGGGGGCAAATGAAAAACTGTTTTTT. Its translation: CASSQGQGANEKLFF.